This TCR beta chain was sequenced during a study of CD8 T cells in Susac syndrome. The RNA input was 0.5 to 1 ug, and it was reverse transcribed with random hexamers. A single record per CDR3 protein comes from TCRdb applying MiXCR to the immunoSEQ multiplex PCR reads. The data contain 300,000 to 350,000 distinct CDR3 sequences, just over 90% of them singletons. CDR1 and CDR2 (germline): SNHLY, FYNNEI. V lost 6 bases to trimming and J lost 5 bases, with 11 bases between them. The CDR3 spans 13 residues. FACS enriched CD8+ TEMRA cells, while bulk CD8+ and CD4+ were negatively isolated. Sequenced material: CD4+ T cells from PBMCs. The chain carries TRBV2 and TRBJ1-5, with D perhaps matching TRBD1 (5 bases). The TCR originated in a human donor with multiple sclerosis. For the CDR3, the DNA is TGTGCCAGCAGCAGGGACCATTATCAGCCCCAGCATTTT. Protein: CASSRDHYQPQHF. The variable domain in full, completed from reference TRBV2 and TRBJ1-5, reads EPEVTQTPSHQVTQMGQEVILRCVPISNHLYFYWYRQILGQKVEFLVSFYNNEISEKSEIFDDQFSVERPDGSNFTLKIRSTKLEDSAMYFCASSRDHYQPQHFGDGTRLSIL.